This T cell receptor (beta chain) was documented in a study of PD-L1 blockade in urothelial cancer. Whole-study context: Samples came from 3 weeks, at the second dose, and 6 weeks into treatment. Study results and caveats: Patients who had durable benefit saw their tumor-associated blood clones expand more at 3 weeks. Where pretreatment blood TCR clonality fell below the median, better survival was predicted.

The data were produced by immunoSEQ multiplex PCR, yet TCRdb's version contains in-frame clones alone and is incomplete. The sample includes 13,000 to 15,000 clones, approximately 87% of them seen just once. CDR3 size: 13 residues. V was pared by 3 bases and J by 4 bases, with 9 bases between. Germline V gene data show CDR1 as MNHNY and CDR2 as SVGAGI (reference sequence). To note about this clone: Its specificity is not known.

This TCR came from a man aged 65 to 79 with urothelial cancer. The chain uses TRBV6-6 and TRBJ2-5; D not certain. This specimen consisted of PBMCs, obtained around atezolizumab (anti-PD-L1) treatment. CDR3 in amino acids: CASSYRYSETQYF. The DNA for the CDR3 is TGTGCCAGCAGTTATCGATACTCAGAGACCCAGTACTTC.